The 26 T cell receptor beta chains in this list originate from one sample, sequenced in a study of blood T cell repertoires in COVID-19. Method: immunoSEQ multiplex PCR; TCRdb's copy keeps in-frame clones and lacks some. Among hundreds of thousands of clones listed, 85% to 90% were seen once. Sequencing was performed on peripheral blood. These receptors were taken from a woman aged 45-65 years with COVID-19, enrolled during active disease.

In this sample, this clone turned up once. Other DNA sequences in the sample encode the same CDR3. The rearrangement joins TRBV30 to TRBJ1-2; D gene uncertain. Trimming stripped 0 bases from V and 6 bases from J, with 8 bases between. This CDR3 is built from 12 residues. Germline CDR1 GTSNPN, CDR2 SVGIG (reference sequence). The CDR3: CAWSVGGDGYTF. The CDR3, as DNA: TGTGCCTGGAGTGTGGGAGGAGATGGCTACACCTTC.

The CDR3 DNA reads as TGTGCCAGCTCACCACGAGGTGGGGACAGCGCCACAGATACGCAGTATTTT. Translating it yields CASSPRGGDSATDTQYF. The V gene is TRBV18, the J gene TRBJ2-3; 7 bases are shared with TRBD1. The germline V gene has CDR1 KGHSH and CDR2 LQKENI. This CDR3 spans 17 amino acids. Trimming took 1 base from V and 2 from J; bases not matched to a gene: 9.

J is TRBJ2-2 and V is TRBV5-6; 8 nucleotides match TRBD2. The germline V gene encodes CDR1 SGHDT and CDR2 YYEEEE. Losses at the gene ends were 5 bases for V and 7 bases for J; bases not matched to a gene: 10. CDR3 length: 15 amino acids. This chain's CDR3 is CASSLAGIGSGELFF. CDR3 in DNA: TGTGCCAGCAGTTTAGCGGGGATAGGAAGCGGGGAGCTGTTTTTT. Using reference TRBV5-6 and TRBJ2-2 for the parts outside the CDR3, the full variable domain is DAGVTQSPTHLIKTRGQQVTLRCSPKSGHDTVSWYQQALGQGPQFIFQYYEEEERQRGNFPDRFSGHQFPNYSSELNVNALLLGDSALYLCASSLAGIGSGELFFGEGSRLTVL.

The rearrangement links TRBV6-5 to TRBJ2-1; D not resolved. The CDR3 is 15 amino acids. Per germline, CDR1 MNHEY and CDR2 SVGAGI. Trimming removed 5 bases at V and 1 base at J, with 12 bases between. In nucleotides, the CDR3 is TGTGCCAGCAGTAAGAGACTCCCATCCTACAATGAGCAGTTCTTC. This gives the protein CASSKRLPSYNEQFF.

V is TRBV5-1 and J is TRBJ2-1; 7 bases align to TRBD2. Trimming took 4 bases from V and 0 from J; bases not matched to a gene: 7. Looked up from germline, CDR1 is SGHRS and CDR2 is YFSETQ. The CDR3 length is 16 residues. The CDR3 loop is CASSRLGGSSYNEQFF. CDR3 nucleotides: TGCGCCAGCAGCCGGTTGGGGGGGAGCTCCTACAATGAGCAGTTCTTC. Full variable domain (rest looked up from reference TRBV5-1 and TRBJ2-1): KAGVTQTPRYLIKTRGQQVTLSCSPISGHRSVSWYQQTPGQGLQFLFEYFSETQRNKGNFPGRFSGRQFSNSRSEMNVSTLELGDSALYLCASSRLGGSSYNEQFFGPGTRLTVL.

The CDR3 region is CASTQGGGPTNEQFF. The CDR3 DNA follows: TGTGCCAGCACCCAAGGGGGGGGACCCACCAATGAGCAGTTCTTC. The chain has TRBV6-5 and TRBJ2-1, with D maybe TRBD2 (7 bases). The germline CDR1 and CDR2 sequences are MNHEY and SVGAGI. Trimming stripped 7 bases from V and 6 bases from J, with 19 bases between. This CDR3 is built from 15 residues.

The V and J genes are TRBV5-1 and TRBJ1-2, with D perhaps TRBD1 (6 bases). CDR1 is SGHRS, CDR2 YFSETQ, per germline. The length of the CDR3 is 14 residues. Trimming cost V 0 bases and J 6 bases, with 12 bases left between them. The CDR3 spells CASSLEGRGHGYTF. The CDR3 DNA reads TGCGCCAGCAGCTTGGAGGGCAGGGGCCATGGCTACACCTTC.

The CDR3 loop reads CASSLDYMGTDTQYF. CDR3 DNA: TGTGCCAGCAGCCTAGACTATATGGGCACAGATACGCAGTATTTT. The chain carries TRBV7-6 and TRBJ2-3; D perhaps matches TRBD2 (5 bases). Germline values: CDR1 SGHVS, CDR2 FNYEAQ. With 5 bases removed from V and 1 base from J, the gap between germline ends came to 13 bases. The CDR3 consists of 15 residues.

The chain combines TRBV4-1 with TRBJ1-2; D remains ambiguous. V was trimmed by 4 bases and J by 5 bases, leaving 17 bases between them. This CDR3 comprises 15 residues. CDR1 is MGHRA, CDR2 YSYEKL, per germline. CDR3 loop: CASSPEEGSLYGYTF. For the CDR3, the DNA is TGCGCCAGCAGCCCGGAAGAGGGATCCCTATATGGCTACACCTTC.

In nucleotides, the CDR3 is TGCGCCAGCAGCTTGGGGGCAGACCTCAACGAGCAGTACTTC. Protein: CASSLGADLNEQYF. The chain couples TRBV10-1 to TRBJ2-7; maybe TRBD1 (6 bases). The germline V gene encodes CDR1 WNHNN and CDR2 SYGVQD (reference sequence). CDR3 length: 14 amino acids. The V end lost 6 bases, the J end lost 5 bases, and 17 bases lay between the germline ends.

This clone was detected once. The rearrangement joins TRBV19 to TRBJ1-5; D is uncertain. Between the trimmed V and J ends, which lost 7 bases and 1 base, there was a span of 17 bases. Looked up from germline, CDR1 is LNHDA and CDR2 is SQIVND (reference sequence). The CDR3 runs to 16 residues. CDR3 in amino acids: CASKKSRPGSNQPQHF. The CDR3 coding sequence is TGTGCCAGTAAGAAGTCGAGGCCGGGGAGCAATCAGCCCCAGCATTTT.

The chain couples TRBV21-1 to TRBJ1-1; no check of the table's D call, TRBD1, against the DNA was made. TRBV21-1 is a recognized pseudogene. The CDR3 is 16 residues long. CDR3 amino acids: CAGPGQGRLMNGEAFF. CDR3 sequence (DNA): TGTGCCGGACCGGGACAGGGGCGTCTTATGAACGGTGAAGCTTTCTTT.

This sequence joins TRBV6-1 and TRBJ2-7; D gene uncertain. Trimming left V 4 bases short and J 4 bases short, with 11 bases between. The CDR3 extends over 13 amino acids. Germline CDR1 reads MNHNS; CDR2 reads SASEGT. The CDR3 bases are TGTGCCAGCAGTGTAGCTCTTCTTTACGAGCAGTACTTC. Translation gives CASSVALLYEQYF.

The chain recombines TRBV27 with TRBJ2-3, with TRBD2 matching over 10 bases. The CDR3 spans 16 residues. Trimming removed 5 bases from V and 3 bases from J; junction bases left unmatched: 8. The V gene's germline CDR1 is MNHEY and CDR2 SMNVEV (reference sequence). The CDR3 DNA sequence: TGTGCCAGCAGTCTAGCGGGGGCCCCGGGGACAGATACGCAGTATTTT. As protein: CASSLAGAPGTDTQYF.

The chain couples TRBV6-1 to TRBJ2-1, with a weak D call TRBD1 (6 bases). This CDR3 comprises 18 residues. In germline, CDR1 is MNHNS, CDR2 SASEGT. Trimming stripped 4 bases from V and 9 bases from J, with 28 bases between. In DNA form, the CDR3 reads TGTGCCAGCAGTGCCCGACAGGTTTTAGGCCCCTCCCGGAGTGAGCAGTTCTTC. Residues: CASSARQVLGPSRSEQFF.

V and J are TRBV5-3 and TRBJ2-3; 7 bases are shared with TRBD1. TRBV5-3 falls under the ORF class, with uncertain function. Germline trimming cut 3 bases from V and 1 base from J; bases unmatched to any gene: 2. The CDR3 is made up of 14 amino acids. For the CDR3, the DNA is TGTGCCAGAAGCTCCGGGACAGGCACAGATACGCAGTATTTT. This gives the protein CARSSGTGTDTQYF.

CDR3 in amino acids: CASSLRDRVNNEQFF. The CDR3 region has the DNA TGTGCCAGTAGCCTCCGGGACAGAGTGAACAATGAGCAGTTCTTC. This chain uses TRBV19 with TRBJ2-1; 7 nucleotides align to TRBD1. From germline, CDR1 is LNHDA and CDR2 SQIVND (reference sequence). This CDR3 contains 15 residues. J was trimmed by 5 bases and V by 6 bases; bases with no gene match: 10. The entire variable domain, with the rest obtained from reference TRBV19 and TRBJ2-1, is as follows: DGGITQSPKYLFRKEGQNVTLSCEQNLNHDAMYWYRQDPGQGLRLIYYSQIVNDFQKGDIAEGYSVSREKKESFPLTVTSAQKNPTAFYLCASSLRDRVNNEQFFGPGTRLTVL.

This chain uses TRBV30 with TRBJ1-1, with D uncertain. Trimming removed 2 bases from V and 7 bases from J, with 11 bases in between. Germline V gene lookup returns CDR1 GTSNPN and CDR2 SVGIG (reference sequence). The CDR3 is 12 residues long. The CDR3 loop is CAWSTSRIEAFF. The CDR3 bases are TGTGCCTGGAGTACTAGCAGGATTGAAGCTTTCTTT.

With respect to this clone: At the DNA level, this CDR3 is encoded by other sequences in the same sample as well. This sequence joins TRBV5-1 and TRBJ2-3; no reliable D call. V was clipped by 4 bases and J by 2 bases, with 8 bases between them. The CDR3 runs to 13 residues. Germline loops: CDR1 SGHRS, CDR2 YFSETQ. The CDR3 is CASSIPSTDTQYF. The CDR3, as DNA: TGCGCCAGCAGCATTCCATCCACAGATACGCAGTATTTT.

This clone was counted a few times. CDR3 protein: CASSLYLSSYEQYF. CDR3 DNA: TGTGCCAGCAGTTTATACTTAAGCTCCTACGAGCAGTACTTC. This chain connects TRBV27 to TRBJ2-7; D is unresolved. The length of the CDR3 is 14 residues. The V gene's germline CDR1 is MNHEY and CDR2 SMNVEV (reference sequence). The ends were cut back, 1 base at V and 0 bases at J, with 7 bases in the middle.

The CDR3 protein is CASNPLGQDNEQFF. Here the CDR3 DNA reads TGTGCCAGCAACCCACTCGGACAAGACAATGAGCAGTTCTTC. This sequence joins TRBV27 and TRBJ2-1, with D possibly TRBD1 on 5 matching bases. Between the trimmed V and J ends, which lost 7 bases and 5 bases, there was a span of 15 bases. The CDR3 has 14 residues. Germline assignment: CDR1 MNHEY and CDR2 SMNVEV (reference sequence).

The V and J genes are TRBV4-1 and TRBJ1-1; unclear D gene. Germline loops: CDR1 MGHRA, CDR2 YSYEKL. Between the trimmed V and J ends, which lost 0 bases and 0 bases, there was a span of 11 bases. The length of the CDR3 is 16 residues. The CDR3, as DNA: TGCGCCAGCAGCCAAGATGAGGCTTCGATGAACACTGAAGCTTTCTTT. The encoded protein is CASSQDEASMNTEAFF.

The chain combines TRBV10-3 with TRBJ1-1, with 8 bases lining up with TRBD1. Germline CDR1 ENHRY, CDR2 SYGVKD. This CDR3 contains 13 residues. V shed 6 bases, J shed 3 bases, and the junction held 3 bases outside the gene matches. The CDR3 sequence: CAISQTGDTEAFF. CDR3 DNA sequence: TGTGCCATCAGCCAGACAGGGGACACTGAAGCTTTCTTT.

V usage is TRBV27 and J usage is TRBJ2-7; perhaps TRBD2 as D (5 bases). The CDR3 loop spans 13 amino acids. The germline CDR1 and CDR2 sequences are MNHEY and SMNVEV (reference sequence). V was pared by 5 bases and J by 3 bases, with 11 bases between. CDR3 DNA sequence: TGTGCCAGCAGTGCCCTTCGGGGCTACGAGCAGTACTTC. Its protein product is CASSALRGYEQYF.

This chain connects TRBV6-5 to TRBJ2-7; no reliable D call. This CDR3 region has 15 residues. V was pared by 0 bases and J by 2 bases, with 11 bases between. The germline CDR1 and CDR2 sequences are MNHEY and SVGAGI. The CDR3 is CASSYSYSGTYEQYF. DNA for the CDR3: TGTGCCAGCAGTTACTCTTACAGTGGAACCTACGAGCAGTACTTC.

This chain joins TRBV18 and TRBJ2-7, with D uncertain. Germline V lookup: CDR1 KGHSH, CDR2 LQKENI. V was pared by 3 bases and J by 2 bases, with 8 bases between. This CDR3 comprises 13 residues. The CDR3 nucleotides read TGTGCCAGCTCACCTTCAGGTACCTACGAGCAGTACTTC. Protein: CASSPSGTYEQYF.